The sequence of this T cell receptor beta chain was determined in a study of CD8 T cells in ankylosing spondylitis. General study points: Disease-linked clones reportedly concentrated significantly in matched ankylosing spondylitis synovial fluid.

CDR3 length equals 14 residues. V lost 3 bases to trimming and J lost 6 bases; unmatched junction nucleotides: 8. Germline loops: CDR1 SGHTA, CDR2 FQGNSA. As regards this clonotype: Its antigen is not identified.

TCRdb fed the 5' RACE reads into MiXCR, producing one record per CDR3 protein. This repertoire shows about 350,000 distinct CDR3 sequences, approximately 22% found once; its top ten account for roughly 13%. The sequencing sample was made of blood, either unsorted or a sorted T cell fraction (not recorded which). The receptor's source is a male donor with ankylosing spondylitis or in good health (not recorded which). The chain couples TRBV7-2 to TRBJ2-7; 7 bases agree with TRBD2. The CDR3 protein is CASSFTLGEGEQYF. The DNA of the CDR3 is TGTGCCAGCAGCTTTACCTTGGGGGAGGGCGAGCAGTACTTC. The full variable domain, completed using reference TRBV7-2 and TRBJ2-7, is GAGVSQSPSNKVTEKGKDVELRCDPISGHTALYWYRQSLGQGLEFLIYFQGNSAPDKSGLPSDRFSAERTGGSVSTLTIQRTQQEDSAVYLCASSFTLGEGEQYFGPGTRLTVT.